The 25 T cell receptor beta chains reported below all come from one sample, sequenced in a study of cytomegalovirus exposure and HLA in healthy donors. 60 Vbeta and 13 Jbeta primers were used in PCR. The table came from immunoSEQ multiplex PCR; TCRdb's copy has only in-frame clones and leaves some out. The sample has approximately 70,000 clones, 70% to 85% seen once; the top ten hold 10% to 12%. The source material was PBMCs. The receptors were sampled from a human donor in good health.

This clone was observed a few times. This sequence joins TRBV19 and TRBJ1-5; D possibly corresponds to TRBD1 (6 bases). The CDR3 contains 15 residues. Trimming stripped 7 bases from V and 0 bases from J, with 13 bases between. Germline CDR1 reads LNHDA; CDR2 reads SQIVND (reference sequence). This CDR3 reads CASTRTDLSNQPQHF. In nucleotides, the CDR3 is TGTGCCAGTACCCGGACAGATCTTAGCAATCAGCCCCAGCATTTT.

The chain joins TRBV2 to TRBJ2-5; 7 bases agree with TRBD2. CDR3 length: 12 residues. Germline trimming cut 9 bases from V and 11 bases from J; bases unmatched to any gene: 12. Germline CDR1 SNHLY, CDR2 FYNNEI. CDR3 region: CASQLVTREQYF. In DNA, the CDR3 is TGTGCCAGTCAGCTAGTGACGCGGGAGCAGTACTTC.

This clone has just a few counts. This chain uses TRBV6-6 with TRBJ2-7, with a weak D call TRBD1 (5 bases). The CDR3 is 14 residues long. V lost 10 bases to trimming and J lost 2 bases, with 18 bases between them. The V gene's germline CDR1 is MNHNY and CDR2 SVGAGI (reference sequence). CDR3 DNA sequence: TGTGCCACCCTGAGAGTGGACATTGCCTACGAGCAGTACTTC. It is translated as CATLRVDIAYEQYF.

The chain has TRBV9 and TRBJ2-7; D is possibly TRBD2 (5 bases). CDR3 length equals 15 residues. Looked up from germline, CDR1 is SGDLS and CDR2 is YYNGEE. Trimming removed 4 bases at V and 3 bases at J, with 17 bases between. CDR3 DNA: TGTGCCAGCAGCCCTTCCGGCGGGTACTACTACGAGCAGTACTTC. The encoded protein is CASSPSGGYYYEQYF. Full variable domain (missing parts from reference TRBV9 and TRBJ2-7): DSGVTQTPKHLITATGQRVTLRCSPRSGDLSVYWYQQSLDQGLQFLIQYYNGEERAKGNILERFSAQQFPDLHSELNLSSLELGDSALYFCASSPSGGYYYEQYFGPGTRLTVT.

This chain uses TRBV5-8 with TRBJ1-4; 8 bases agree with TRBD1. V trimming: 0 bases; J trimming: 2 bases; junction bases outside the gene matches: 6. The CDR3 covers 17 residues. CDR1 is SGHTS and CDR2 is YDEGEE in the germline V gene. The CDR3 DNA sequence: TGTGCCAGCAGCTTGGGGTCAGGGGGCGCGACTAATGAAAAACTGTTTTTT. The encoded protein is CASSLGSGGATNEKLFF.

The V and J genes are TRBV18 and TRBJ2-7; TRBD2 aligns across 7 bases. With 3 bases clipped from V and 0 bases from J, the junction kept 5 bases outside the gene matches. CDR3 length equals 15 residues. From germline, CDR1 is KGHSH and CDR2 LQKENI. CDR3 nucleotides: TGTGCCAGCTCACCCGGCGGGACTAACTCCTACGAGCAGTACTTC. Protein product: CASSPGGTNSYEQYF.

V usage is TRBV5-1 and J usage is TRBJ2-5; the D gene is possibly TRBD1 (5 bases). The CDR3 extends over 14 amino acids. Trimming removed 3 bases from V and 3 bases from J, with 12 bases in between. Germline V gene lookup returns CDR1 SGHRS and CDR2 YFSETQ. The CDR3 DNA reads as TGCGCCAGCAGCTCATTAGGGGTCAAAGAGACCCAGTACTTC. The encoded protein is CASSSLGVKETQYF. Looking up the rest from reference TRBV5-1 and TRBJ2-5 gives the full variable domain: KAGVTQTPRYLIKTRGQQVTLSCSPISGHRSVSWYQQTPGQGLQFLFEYFSETQRNKGNFPGRFSGRQFSNSRSEMNVSTLELGDSALYLCASSSLGVKETQYFGPGTRLLVL.

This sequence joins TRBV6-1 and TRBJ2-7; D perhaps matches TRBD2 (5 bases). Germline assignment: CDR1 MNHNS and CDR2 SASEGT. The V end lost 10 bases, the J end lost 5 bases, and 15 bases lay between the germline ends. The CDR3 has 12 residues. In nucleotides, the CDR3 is TGTGCCACATCGGCGAGGGTGCACGAGCAGTACTTC. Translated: CATSARVHEQYF.

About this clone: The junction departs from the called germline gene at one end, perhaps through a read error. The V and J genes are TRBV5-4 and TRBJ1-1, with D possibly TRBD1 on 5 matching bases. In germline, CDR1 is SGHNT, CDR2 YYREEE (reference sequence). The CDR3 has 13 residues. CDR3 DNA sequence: TGTGTCAGCAGCCCTAAGGGGTACACTGAAGCTTTCTTT. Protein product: CVSSPKGYTEAFF.

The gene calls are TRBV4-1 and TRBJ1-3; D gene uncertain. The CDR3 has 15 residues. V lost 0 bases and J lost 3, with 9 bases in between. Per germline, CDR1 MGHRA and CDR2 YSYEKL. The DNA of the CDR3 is TGCGCCAGCAGCCAAGAGCCGACGGGTGGAAACACCATATATTTT. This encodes CASSQEPTGGNTIYF.

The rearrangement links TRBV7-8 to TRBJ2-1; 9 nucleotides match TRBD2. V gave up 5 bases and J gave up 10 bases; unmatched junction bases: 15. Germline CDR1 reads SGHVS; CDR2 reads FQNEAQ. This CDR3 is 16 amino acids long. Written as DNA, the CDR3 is TGTGCCAGCAGCGGCCGGTCCGGGACTAGCTTTGGAGAGCAGTTCTTC. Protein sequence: CASSGRSGTSFGEQFF.

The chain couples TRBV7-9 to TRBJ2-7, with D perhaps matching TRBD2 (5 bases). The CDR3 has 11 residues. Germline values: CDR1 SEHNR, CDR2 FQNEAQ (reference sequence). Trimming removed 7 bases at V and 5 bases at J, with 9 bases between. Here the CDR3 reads CASISGNEQYF. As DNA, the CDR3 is TGTGCCAGCATCTCGGGGAACGAGCAGTACTTC.

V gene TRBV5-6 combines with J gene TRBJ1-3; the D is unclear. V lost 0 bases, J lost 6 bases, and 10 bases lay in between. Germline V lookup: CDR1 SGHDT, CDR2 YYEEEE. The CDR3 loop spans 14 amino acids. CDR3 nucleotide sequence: TGTGCCAGCAGCTTGGGGGCCAAGAAAAACACCATATATTTT. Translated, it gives CASSLGAKKNTIYF.

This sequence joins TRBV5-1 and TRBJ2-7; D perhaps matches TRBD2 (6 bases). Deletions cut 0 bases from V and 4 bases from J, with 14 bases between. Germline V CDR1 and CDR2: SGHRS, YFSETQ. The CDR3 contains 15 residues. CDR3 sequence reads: CASSLVGGGMYEQYF. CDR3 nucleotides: TGCGCCAGCAGCTTGGTCGGGGGAGGTATGTACGAGCAGTACTTC.

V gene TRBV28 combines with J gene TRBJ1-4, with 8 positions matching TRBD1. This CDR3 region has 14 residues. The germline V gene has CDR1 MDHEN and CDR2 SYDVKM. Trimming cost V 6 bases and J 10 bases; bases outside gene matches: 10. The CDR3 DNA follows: TGTGCCAGCAGGGTCTTGCAGGGGGCGGGAAAACTGTTTTTT. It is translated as CASRVLQGAGKLFF. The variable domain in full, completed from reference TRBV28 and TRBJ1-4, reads DVKVTQSSRYLVKRTGEKVFLECVQDMDHENMFWYRQDPGLGLRLIYFSYDVKMKEKGDIPEGYSVSREKKERFSLILESASTNQTSMYLCASRVLQGAGKLFFGSGTQLSVL.

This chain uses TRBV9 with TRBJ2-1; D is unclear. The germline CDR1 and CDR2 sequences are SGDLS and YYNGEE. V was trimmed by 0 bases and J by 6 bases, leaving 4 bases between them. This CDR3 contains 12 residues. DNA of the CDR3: TGTGCCAGCAGCGTAGTGAGCAATGAGCAGTTCTTC. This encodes CASSVVSNEQFF.

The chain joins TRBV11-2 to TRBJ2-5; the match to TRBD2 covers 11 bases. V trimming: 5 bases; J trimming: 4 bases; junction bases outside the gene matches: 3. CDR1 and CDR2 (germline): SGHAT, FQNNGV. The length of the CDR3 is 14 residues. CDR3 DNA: TGTGCCAGCAGCCTGACTAGCGGGATAGAGACCCAGTACTTC. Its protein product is CASSLTSGIETQYF.

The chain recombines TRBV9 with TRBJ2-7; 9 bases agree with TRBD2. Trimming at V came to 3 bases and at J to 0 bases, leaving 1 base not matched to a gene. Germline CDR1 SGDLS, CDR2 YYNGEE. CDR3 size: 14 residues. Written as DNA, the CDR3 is TGTGCCAGCAGCGGGGGACTAGCCTCCTACGAGCAGTACTTC. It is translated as CASSGGLASYEQYF.

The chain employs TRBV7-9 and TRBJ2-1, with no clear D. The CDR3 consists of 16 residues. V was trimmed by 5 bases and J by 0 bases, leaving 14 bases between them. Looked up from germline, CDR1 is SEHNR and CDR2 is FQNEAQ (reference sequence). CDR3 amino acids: CASSPGPRSSYNEQFF. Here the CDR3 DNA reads TGTGCCAGCAGCCCTGGGCCCCGAAGCTCCTACAATGAGCAGTTCTTC.

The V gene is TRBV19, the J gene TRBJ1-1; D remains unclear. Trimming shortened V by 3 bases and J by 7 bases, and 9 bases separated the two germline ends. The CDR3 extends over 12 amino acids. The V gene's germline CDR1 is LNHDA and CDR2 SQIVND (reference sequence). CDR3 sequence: CASSIGQVEAFF. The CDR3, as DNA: TGTGCCAGTAGTATCGGTCAGGTTGAAGCTTTCTTT.

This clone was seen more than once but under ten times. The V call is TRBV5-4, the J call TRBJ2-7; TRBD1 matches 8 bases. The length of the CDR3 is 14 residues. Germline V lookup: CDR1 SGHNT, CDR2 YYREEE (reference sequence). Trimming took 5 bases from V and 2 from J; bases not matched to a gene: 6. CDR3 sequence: CASSTTGGPYEQYF. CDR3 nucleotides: TGTGCCAGCAGTACTACAGGGGGGCCCTACGAGCAGTACTTC.

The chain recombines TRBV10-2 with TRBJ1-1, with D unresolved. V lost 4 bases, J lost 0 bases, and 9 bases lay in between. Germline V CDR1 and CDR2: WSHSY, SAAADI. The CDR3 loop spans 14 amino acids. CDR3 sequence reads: CASSGFGVNTEAFF. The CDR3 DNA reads TGCGCCAGCAGTGGTTTCGGGGTGAACACTGAAGCTTTCTTT.

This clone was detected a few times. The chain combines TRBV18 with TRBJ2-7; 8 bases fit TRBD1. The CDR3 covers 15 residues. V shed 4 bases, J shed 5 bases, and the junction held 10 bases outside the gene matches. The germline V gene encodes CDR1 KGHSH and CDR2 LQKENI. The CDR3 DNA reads TGTGCCAGCTCACTATGGACAGGGTCAAACGACGAGCAGTACTTC. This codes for CASSLWTGSNDEQYF.

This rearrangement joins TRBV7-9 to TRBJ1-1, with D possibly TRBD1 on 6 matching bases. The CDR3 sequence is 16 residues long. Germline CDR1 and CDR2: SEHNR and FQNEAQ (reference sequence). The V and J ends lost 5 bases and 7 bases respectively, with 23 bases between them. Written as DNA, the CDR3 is TGTGCCAGCAGCCCCAGGGGTTCCTCGAGGGCGCGTGAAGCTTTCTTT. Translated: CASSPRGSSRAREAFF.

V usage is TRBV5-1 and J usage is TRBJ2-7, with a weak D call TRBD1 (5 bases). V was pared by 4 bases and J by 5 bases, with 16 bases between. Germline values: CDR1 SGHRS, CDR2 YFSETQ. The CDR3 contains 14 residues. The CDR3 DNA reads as TGCGCCAGCAGCGCACAGGTAGCCCAAGACGAGCAGTACTTC. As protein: CASSAQVAQDEQYF. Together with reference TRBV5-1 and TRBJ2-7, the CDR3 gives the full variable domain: KAGVTQTPRYLIKTRGQQVTLSCSPISGHRSVSWYQQTPGQGLQFLFEYFSETQRNKGNFPGRFSGRQFSNSRSEMNVSTLELGDSALYLCASSAQVAQDEQYFGPGTRLTVT.